This T cell receptor (beta chain) was found in a study of blood T cell repertoires in COVID-19. The method was immunoSEQ multiplex PCR; TCRdb's version includes in-frame clones alone and lacks a portion of them. The sample has some 290,000 clones; over 65% are singletons. The sequence was obtained from a man in his sixties who had recovered from COVID-19. Material: peripheral blood.

The CDR3 loop is CASSKGQGGNQPQHF. For the CDR3, the DNA is TGTGCCAGCAGCAAGGGACAGGGAGGCAATCAGCCCCAGCATTTT. The chain has TRBV3-1 (or the pseudogene TRBV3-2) and TRBJ1-5; TRBD1 agrees at 9 bases. The CDR3 length is 15 residues. Germline trimming cut 5 bases from V and 2 bases from J; bases unmatched to any gene: 4. Germline V gene sequence: CDR1 LGHDT, CDR2 YNNKEL (reference sequence).